This TCR beta chain was observed in a study of beta chain features in type 1 diabetes. Study results and caveats: Equally in patients and controls, shorter templates might have been favored by PCR.

The investigators reverse transcribed all of the isolated RNA, so they sequenced expressed TCRB transcripts. Measured with immunoSEQ multiplex PCR; TCRdb has only the in-frame clones, and not every one. The sample shows 140,000 to 150,000 clones, under 60% of them seen only once. Germline CDR1 reads MDHEN; CDR2 reads SYDVKM. The CDR3 runs to 11 residues. Deletions cut 6 bases from V and 5 bases from J, with 7 bases between. A few counts support this clone. Its antigen is unidentified. The receptor comes from a young man in good health. The sequencing sample was made of Tregs from blood. The chain uses TRBV28 and TRBJ1-2, with a possible D match to TRBD1 (6 bases). For the CDR3, the DNA is TGTGCCAGCAGCCAGGGGTATGGCTACACCTTC. Its translation is CASSQGYGYTF.